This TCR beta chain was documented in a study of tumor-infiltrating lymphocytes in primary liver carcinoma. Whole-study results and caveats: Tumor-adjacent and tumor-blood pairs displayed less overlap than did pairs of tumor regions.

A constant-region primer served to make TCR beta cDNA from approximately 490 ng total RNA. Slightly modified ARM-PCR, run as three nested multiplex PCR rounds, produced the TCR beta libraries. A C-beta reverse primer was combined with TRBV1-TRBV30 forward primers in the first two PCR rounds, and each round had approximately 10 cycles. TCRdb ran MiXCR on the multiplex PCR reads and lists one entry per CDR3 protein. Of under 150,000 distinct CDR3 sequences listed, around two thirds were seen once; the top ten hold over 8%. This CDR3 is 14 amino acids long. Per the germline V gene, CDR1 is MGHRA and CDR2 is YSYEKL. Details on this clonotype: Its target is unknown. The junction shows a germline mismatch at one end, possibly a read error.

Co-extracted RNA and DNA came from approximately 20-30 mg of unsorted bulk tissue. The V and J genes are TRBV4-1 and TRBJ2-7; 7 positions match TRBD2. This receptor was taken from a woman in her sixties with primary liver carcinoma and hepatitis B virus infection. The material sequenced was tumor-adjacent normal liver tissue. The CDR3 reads CASSFAGESYEQYF. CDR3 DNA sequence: TGCGCCAGCAGCTTCGCGGGAGAGTCCTATGAGCAGTACTTC.